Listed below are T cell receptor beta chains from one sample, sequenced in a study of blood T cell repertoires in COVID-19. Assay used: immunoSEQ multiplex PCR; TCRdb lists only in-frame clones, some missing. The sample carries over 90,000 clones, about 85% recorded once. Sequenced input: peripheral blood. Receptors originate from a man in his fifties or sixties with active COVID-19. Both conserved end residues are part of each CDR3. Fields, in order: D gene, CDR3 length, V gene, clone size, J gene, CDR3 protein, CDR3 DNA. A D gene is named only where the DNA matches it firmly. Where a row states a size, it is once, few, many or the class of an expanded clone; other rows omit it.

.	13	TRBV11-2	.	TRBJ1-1	CASSLIQNTEAFF	TGTGCCAGCAGCTTGATACAGAACACTGAAGCTTTCTTT
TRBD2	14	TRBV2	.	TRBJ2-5	CASWGRVSVETQYF	TGTGCCAGCTGGGGGAGGGTCAGTGTGGAGACCCAGTACTTC
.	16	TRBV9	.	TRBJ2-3	CASSVGNGGSTDTQYF	TGTGCCAGCAGCGTAGGAAACGGGGGTTCCACAGATACGCAGTATTTT
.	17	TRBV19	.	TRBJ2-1	CASSRQPTFTSYNEQFF	TGTGCCAGTAGTAGGCAGCCGACTTTCACCTCCTACAATGAGCAGTTCTTC
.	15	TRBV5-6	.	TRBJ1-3	CASSPGLRSGNTIYF	TGTGCCAGCAGCCCGGGACTGCGCTCTGGAAACACCATATATTTT
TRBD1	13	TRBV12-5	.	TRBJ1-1	CASGATGGTEAFF	TGTGCTAGTGGGGCGACAGGGGGGACTGAAGCTTTCTTT
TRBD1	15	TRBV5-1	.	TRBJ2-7	CASSYFSGTGREQYF	TGCGCCAGCAGCTATTTTTCCGGGACAGGGCGCGAGCAGTACTTC
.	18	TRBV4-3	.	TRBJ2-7	CASSQDRLSFPELYEQYF	TGCGCCAGCAGCCAAGACCGACTCTCCTTCCCGGAACTCTACGAGCAGTACTTC
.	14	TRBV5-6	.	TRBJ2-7	CASSSGIRVYEQYF	TGTGCCAGCAGCTCGGGGATACGGGTCTACGAGCAGTACTTC
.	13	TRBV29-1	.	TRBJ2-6	CSVAGTGANVLTF	TGCAGCGTTGCCGGGACTGGGGCCAACGTCCTGACTTTC
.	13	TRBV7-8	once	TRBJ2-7	CASSLGHQYEQYF	TGTGCCAGCAGCTTAGGACACCAGTACGAGCAGTACTTC
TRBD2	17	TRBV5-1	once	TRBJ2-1	CASSPPRGTSGGDEQFF	TGCGCCAGCAGCCCACCAAGGGGGACTAGCGGGGGTGATGAGCAGTTCTTC
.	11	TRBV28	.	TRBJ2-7	CASSFTYEQYF	TGTGCCAGCAGTTTCACCTACGAGCAGTACTTC
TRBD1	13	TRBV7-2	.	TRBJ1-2	CASSSQGVSGYTF	TGTGCCAGCAGCTCTCAGGGGGTGAGTGGCTACACCTTC
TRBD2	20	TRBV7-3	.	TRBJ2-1	CASSLLGRLAGGFAYNEQFF	TGTGCCAGCAGCTTACTGGGTAGACTAGCGGGGGGTTTCGCCTACAATGAGCAGTTCTTC
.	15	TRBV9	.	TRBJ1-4	CASSVDGAMGEKLFF	TGTGCCAGCAGCGTAGATGGGGCCATGGGGGAAAAACTGTTTTTT
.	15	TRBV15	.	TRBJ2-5	CATDRGTLGKETQYF	TGTGCCACCGACCGTGGGACTTTAGGGAAAGAGACCCAGTACTTC
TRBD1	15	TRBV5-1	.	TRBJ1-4	CASSPRQGAGEKLFF	TGCGCCAGCAGCCCGAGACAGGGGGCGGGTGAAAAACTGTTTTTT
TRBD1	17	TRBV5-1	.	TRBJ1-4	CASSWGQGGRTNEKLFF	TGCGCCAGCAGCTGGGGACAGGGGGGGCGAACTAATGAAAAACTGTTTTTT
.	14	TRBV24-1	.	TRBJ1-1	CATDIREEYTEAFF	TGTGCCACCGATATCCGGGAAGAGTACACTGAAGCTTTCTTT
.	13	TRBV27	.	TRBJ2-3	CASSLGLTDTQYF	TGTGCCAGCAGTTTGGGCCTCACAGATACGCAGTATTTT
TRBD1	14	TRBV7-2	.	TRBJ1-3	CASSPQGAGNTIYF	TGTGCCAGCAGCCCACAGGGGGCTGGAAACACCATATATTTT
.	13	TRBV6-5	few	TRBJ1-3	CASSYNQGNTIYF	TGTGCCAGCAGTTACAATCAAGGAAACACCATATATTTT
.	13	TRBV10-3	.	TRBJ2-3	CALSSRLGAPQYF	TGTGCCCTTTCGAGTCGACTTGGAGCTCCGCAGTATTTT
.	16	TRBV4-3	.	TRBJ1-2	CASSQVNWGDNYGYTF	TGCGCCAGCAGCCAAGTTAATTGGGGCGACAACTATGGCTACACCTTC
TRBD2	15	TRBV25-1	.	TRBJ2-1	CASSDMRGGQDEQFF	TGTGCCAGCAGTGACATGCGGGGGGGCCAGGATGAGCAGTTCTTC
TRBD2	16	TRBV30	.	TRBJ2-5	CAWSPPSGGNTGTQYF	TGTGCCTGGAGCCCTCCAAGCGGGGGGAATACGGGGACCCAGTACTTC
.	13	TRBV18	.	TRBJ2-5	CASSPKPGETQYF	TGTGCCAGCTCACCCAAACCGGGGGAGACCCAGTACTTC
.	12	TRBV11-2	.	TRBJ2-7	CASRSYFYEQYF	TGTGCCAGCAGATCATACTTCTACGAGCAGTACTTC
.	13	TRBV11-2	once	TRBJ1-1	CASSFQGNTEAFF	TGTGCCAGCAGCTTCCAGGGGAACACTGAAGCTTTCTTT
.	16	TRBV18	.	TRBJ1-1	CASSPSEQPVNTEAFF	TGTGCCAGCTCACCTTCGGAACAGCCGGTGAACACTGAAGCTTTCTTT
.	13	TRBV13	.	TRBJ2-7	CASSLVAAYEQYF	TGTGCCAGCAGCTTAGTGGCAGCCTACGAGCAGTACTTC
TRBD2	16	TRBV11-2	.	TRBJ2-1	CASSPPGRRGGSEQFF	TGTGCCAGCAGCCCGCCGGGAAGGCGGGGGGGCAGTGAGCAGTTCTTC
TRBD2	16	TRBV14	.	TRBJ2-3	CASSPLAGGGTDTQYF	TGTGCCAGCAGCCCCCTAGCGGGGGGTGGCACAGATACGCAGTATTTT
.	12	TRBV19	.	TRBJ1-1	CASRKADTEAFF	TGTGCCAGTAGAAAAGCGGACACTGAAGCTTTCTTT
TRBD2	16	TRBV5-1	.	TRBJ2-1	CASRSTGTSVYNEQFF	TGCGCCAGCAGGTCGACCGGGACTAGTGTGTACAATGAGCAGTTCTTC
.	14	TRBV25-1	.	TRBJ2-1	CASSPGSAYNEQFF	TGTGCCAGCAGTCCAGGGTCGGCCTACAATGAGCAGTTCTTC
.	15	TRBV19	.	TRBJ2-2	CASRSETRYTGELFF	TGTGCCAGTAGATCCGAGACTAGGTACACCGGGGAGCTGTTTTTT
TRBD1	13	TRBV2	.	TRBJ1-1	CASGTGRSTEAFF	TGTGCCAGTGGGACAGGGAGAAGTACTGAAGCTTTCTTT
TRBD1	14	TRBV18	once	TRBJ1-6	CASSPGTGGSPLHF	TGTGCCAGCTCACCCGGGACAGGGGGCTCACCCCTCCACTTT
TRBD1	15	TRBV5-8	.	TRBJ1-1	CASRSWTGLSNAAFF	TGTGCCAGCAGATCCTGGACAGGGTTAAGTAATGCGGCTTTCTTT
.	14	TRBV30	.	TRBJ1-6	CAWSQGQDNSPLHF	TGTGCCTGGAGTCAGGGTCAGGATAATTCACCCCTCCACTTT
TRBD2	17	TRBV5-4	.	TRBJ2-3	CASSSGTSGGAADTQYF	TGTGCCAGCAGCTCCGGGACTAGCGGGGGGGCCGCGGATACGCAGTATTTT
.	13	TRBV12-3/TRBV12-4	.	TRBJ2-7	CASSEGDFYEQYF	TGTGCCAGCAGTGAAGGGGATTTCTACGAGCAGTACTTC
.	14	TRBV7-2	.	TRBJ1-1	CASSILGQSTEAFF	TGTGCCAGCAGCATCCTAGGACAGTCTACTGAAGCTTTCTTT
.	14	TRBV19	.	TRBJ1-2	CASRPPDRPYGYTF	TGTGCCAGTAGGCCACCAGACAGGCCTTATGGCTACACCTTC
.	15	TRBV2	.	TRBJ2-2	CASSPGVTNTGELFF	TGTGCCAGCAGTCCGGGGGTAACGAACACCGGGGAGCTGTTTTTT
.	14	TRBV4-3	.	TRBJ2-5	CASSQSTGQETQYF	TGCGCCAGCAGCCAATCAACAGGGCAAGAGACCCAGTACTTC
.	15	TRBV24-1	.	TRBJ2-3	CATSDPRSELDTQYF	TGTGCCACCAGTGATCCCCGGTCTGAATTAGATACGCAGTATTTT
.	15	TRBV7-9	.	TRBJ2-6	CASSRQVSGANVLTF	TGTGCCAGCAGTCGACAGGTCTCTGGGGCCAACGTCCTGACTTTC
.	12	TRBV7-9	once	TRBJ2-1	CASSPKGNEQFF	TGTGCCAGCAGTCCTAAGGGGAATGAGCAGTTCTTC